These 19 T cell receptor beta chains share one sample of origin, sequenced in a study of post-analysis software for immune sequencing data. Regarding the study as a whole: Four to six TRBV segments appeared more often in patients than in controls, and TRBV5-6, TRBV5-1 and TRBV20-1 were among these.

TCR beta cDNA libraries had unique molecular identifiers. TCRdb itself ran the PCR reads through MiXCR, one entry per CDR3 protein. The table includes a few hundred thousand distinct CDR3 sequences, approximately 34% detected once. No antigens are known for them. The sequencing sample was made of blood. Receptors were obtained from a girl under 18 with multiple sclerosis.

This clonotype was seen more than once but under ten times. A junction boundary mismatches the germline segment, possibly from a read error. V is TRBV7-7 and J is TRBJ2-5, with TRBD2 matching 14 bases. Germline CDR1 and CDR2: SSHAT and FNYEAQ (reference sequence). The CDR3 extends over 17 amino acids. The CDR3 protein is CASSLGTSGGIEETQYF. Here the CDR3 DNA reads TGTGCTAGCAGCTTAGGGACTAGCGGGGGAATTGAAGAGACCCAGTACTTC.

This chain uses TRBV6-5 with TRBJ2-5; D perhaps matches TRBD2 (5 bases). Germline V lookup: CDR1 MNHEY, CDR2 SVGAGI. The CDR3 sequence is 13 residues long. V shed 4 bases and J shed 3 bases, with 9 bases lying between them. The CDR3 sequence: CASSSSNEETQYF. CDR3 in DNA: TGTGCCAGCAGTTCTAGCAATGAAGAGACCCAGTACTTC.

The CDR3 coding sequence is TGCAGTGCTAGAAGCGGGGGGGCCCTCAATCAGCCCCAGCATTTT. This translates into CSARSGGALNQPQHF. This sequence joins TRBV20-1 and TRBJ1-5, with a possible D match to TRBD1 (6 bases). CDR1 is DFQATT, CDR2 SNEGSKA, per germline (reference sequence). Trimming cost V 2 bases and J 3 bases, with 14 bases left between them. CDR3 length: 15 amino acids.

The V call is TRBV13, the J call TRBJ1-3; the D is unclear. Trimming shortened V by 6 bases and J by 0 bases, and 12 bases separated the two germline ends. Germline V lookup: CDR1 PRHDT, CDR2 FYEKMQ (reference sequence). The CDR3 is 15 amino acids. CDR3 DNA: TGTGCCAGCAGTTTCGGACGGATCTCTGGAAACACCATATATTTT. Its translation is CASSFGRISGNTIYF.

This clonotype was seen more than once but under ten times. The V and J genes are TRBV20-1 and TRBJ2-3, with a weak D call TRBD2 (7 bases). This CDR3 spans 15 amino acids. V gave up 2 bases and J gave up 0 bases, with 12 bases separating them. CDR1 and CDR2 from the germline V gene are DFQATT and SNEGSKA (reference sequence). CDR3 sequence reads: CSARRGATSTDTQYF. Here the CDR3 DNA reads TGCAGTGCTAGACGGGGGGCTACTAGCACAGATACGCAGTATTTT.

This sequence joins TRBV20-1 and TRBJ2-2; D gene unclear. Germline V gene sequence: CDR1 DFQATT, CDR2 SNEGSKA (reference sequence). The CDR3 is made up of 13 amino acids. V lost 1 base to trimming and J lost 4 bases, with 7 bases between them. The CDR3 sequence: CSARVSGTGELFF. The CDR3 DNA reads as TGCAGTGCTAGAGTATCCGGCACCGGGGAGCTGTTTTTT.

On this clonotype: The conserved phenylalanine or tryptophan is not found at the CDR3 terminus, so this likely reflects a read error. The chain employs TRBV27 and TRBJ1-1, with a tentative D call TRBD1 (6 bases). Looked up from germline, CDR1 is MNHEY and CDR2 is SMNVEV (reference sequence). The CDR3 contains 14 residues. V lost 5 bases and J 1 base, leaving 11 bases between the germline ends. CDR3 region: CASSVIQGNTEAFL. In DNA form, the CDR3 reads TGTGCCAGCAGTGTGATACAGGGGAACACTGAAGCTTTCTTG.

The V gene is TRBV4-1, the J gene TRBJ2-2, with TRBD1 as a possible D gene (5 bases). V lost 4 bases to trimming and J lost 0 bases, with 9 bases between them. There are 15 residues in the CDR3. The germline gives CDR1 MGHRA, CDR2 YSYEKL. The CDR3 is CASSPTASNTGELFF. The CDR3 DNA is TGCGCCAGCAGCCCGACAGCATCGAACACCGGGGAGCTGTTTTTT.

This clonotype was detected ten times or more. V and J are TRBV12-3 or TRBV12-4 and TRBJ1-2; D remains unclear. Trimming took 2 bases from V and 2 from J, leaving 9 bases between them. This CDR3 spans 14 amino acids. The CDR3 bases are TGTGCCAGCAGTTTATTGTCCGCGAACTATGGCTACACCTTC. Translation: CASSLLSANYGYTF.

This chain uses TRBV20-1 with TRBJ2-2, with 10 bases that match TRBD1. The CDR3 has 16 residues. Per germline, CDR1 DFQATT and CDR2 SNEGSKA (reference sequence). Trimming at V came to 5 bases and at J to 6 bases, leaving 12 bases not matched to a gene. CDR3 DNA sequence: TGCAGTGCTGGGACCTCCGGGACAGGGGTGGCCGGGGAGCTGTTTTTT. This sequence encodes CSAGTSGTGVAGELFF.

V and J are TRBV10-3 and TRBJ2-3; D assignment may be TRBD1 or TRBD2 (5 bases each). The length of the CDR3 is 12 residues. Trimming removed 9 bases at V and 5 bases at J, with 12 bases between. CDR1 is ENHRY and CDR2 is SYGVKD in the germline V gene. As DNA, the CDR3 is TGTGCCATAGAAGAGGGGAAAGATACGCAGTATTTT. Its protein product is CAIEEGKDTQYF.

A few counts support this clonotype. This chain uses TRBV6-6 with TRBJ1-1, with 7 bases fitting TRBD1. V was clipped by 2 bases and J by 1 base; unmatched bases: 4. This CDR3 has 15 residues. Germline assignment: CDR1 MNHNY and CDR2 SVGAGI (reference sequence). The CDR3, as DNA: TGTGCCAGCAGTTACGGTAACAGGGGGAACACTGAAGCTTTCTTT. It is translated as CASSYGNRGNTEAFF.

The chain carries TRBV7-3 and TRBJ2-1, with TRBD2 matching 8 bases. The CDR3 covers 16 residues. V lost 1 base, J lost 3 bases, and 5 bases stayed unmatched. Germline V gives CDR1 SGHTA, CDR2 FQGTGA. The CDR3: CASSLITGGDYNEQFF. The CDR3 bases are TGTGCCAGCAGCTTAATTACGGGGGGGGACTACAATGAGCAGTTCTTC.

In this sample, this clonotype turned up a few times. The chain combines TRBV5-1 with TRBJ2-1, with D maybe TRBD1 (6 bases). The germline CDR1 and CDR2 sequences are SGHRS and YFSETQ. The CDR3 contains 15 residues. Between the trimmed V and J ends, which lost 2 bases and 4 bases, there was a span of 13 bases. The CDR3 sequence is CASSFQPGAYNEQFF. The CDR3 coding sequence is TGCGCCAGCAGCTTTCAGCCAGGGGCTTACAATGAGCAGTTCTTC.

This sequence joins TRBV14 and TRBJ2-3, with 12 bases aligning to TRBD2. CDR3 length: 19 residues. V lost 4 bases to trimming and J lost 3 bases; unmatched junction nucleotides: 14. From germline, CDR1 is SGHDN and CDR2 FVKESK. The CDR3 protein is CASSPHLQTSGGFTDTQYF. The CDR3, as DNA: TGTGCCAGCAGCCCACACCTCCAGACTAGCGGGGGTTTTACAGATACGCAGTATTTT.

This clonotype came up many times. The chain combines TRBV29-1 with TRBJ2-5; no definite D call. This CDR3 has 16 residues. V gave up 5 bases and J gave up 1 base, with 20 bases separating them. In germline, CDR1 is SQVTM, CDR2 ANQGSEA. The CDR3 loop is CSVNHRDRVLQETQYF. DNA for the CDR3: TGCAGCGTTAACCATCGCGACCGGGTACTCCAAGAGACCCAGTACTTC.

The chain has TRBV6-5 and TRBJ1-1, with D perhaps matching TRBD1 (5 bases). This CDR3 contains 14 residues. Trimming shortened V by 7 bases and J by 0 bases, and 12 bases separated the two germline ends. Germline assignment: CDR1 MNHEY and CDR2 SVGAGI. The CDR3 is CASTSGRMNTEAFF. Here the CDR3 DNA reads TGTGCCAGCACCTCGGGACGGATGAACACTGAAGCTTTCTTT.

The CDR3 region has the DNA TGCGCCAGCAGCTTGGTTTCTCGCTACGAGCAGTACTTC. Translated, it gives CASSLVSRYEQYF. The V and J genes are TRBV5-1 and TRBJ2-5; D remains unclear. The better agreement between TRBJ2-7 and the DNA end casts doubt on the J call. The V gene's germline CDR1 is SGHRS and CDR2 YFSETQ. The length of the CDR3 is 13 residues.

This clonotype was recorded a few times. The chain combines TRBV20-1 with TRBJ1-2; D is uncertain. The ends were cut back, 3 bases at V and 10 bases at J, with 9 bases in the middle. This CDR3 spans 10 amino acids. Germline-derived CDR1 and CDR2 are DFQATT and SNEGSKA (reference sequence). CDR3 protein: CSASDPTYTF. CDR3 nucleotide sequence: TGCAGTGCTAGCGACCCGACCTACACCTTC.